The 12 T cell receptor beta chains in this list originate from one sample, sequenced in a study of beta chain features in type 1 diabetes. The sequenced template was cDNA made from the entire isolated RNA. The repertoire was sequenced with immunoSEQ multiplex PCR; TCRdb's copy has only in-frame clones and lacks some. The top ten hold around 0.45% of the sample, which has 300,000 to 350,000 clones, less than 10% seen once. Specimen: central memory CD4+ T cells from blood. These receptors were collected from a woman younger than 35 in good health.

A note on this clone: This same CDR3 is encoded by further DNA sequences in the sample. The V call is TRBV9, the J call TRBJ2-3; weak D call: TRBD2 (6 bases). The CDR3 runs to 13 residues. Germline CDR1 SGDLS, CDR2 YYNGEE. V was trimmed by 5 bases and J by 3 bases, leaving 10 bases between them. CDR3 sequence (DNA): TGTGCCAGCAGGGGACTTTCTACAGATACGCAGTATTTT. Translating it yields CASRGLSTDTQYF.

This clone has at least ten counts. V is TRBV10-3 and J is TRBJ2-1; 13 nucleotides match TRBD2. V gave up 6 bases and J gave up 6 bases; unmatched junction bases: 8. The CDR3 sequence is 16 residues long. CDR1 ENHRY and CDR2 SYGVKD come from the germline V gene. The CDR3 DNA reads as TGTGCCATCAGCTACACGGGACTAGCGGGAAGCAATGAGCAGTTCTTC. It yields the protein CAISYTGLAGSNEQFF.

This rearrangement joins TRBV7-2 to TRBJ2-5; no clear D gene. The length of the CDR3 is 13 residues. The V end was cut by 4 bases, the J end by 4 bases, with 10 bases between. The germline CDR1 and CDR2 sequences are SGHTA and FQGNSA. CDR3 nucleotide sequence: TGTGCCAGCAGCTCCTCTCCTCTAGAGACCCAGTACTTC. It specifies CASSSSPLETQYF.

DNA for the CDR3: TGCAGCGCGGGACAGGGAAAAAGCGAGACCCAGTACTTC. Amino acid sequence: CSAGQGKSETQYF. The rearrangement joins TRBV29-1 to TRBJ2-5, with 9 positions matching TRBD1. The V gene's germline CDR1 is SQVTM and CDR2 ANQGSEA. V gave up 7 bases and J gave up 5 bases; unmatched junction bases: 8. CDR3 length: 13 residues. Drawing the rest from reference TRBV29-1 and TRBJ2-5, the complete variable domain is SAVISQKPSRDICQRGTSLTIQCQVDSQVTMMFWYRQQPGQSLTLIATANQGSEATYESGFVIDKFPISRPNLTFSTLTVSNMSPEDSSIYLCSAGQGKSETQYFGPGTRLLVL.

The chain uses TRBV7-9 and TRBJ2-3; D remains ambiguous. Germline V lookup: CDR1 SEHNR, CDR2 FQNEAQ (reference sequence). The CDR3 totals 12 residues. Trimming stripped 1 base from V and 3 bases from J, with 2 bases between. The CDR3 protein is CASSLETDTQYF. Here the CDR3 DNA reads TGTGCCAGCAGCTTAGAGACAGATACGCAGTATTTT.

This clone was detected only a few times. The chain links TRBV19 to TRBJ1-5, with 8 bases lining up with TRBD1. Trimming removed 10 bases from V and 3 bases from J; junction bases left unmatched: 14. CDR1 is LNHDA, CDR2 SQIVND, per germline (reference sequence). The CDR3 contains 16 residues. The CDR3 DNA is TGTGCCACTGCCGGACAGGGTCTTACCCTCAATCAGCCCCAGCATTTT. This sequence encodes CATAGQGLTLNQPQHF.

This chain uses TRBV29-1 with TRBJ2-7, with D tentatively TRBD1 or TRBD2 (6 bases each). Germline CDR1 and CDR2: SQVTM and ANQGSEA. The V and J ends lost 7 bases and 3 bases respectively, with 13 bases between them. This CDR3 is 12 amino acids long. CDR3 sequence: CSGGAGIYEQYF. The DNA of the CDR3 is TGCAGCGGGGGGGCAGGGATCTACGAGCAGTACTTC.

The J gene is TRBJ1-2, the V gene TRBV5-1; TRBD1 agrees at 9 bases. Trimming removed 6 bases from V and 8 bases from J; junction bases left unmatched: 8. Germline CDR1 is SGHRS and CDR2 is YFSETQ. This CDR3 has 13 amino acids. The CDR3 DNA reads TGCGCCAGCACCCCAACAGGGGGCAGAGGCTACACCTTC. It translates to CASTPTGGRGYTF.

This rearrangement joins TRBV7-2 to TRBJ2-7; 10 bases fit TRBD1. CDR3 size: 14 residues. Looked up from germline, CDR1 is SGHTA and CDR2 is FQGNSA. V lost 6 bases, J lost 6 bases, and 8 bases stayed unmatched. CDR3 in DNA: TGTGCCAGCAGTAACGACAGGGGGCTTGTCGAGCAGTACTTC. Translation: CASSNDRGLVEQYF.

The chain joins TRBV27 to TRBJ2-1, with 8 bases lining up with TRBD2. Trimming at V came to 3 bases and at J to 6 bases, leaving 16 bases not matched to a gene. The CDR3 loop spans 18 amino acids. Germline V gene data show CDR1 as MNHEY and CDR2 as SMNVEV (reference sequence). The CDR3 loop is CASSFRSSAGGGSNEQFF. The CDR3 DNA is TGTGCCAGCAGTTTCCGTAGTTCGGCGGGAGGAGGCAGCAATGAGCAGTTCTTC.

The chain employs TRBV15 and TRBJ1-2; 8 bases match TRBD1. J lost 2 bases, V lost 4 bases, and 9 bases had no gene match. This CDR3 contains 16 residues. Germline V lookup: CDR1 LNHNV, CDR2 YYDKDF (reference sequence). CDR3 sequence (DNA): TGTGCCACCAGCACGTCCACGAGACAGGGGAACTATGGCTACACCTTC. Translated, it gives CATSTSTRQGNYGYTF.

CDR3 sequence: CASTQQGAYNEQFF. CDR3 DNA sequence: TGTGCCAGCACCCAACAGGGGGCCTACAATGAGCAGTTCTTC. The chain combines TRBV11-2 with TRBJ2-1; TRBD1 agrees at 8 bases. CDR1 is SGHAT, CDR2 FQNNGV, per germline. Losses at the gene ends were 7 bases for V and 2 bases for J; bases not matched to a gene: 4. CDR3 length: 14 residues.